This passage covers 25 T cell receptor beta chains from one sample sequenced in a study of T cell repertoires in cytomegalovirus infection. TCRdb re-derived calls from the reads in MiXCR, one entry per CDR3 protein. Of about 27,000 distinct CDR3 sequences in the sample, around 19% were seen once. For these receptors, no antigen is known. The sample was CD8+ T cells from cultured PBMCs, taken from culture after CMV antigen stimulation. All receptors come from a human donor in good health (CMV status not recorded). Some clones in this sample may be carry-over from other donors' samples.

The chain uses TRBV11-1 and TRBJ1-2; 12 nucleotides match TRBD1. Germline V gene sequence: CDR1 SGHAT, CDR2 FQDESV (reference sequence). J lost 4 bases, V lost 4 bases, and 7 bases had no gene match. The CDR3 loop spans 16 amino acids. The CDR3 nucleotides are TGTGCCAGCAGCTCTCCGGGACAGGGGGCGGCCTATGGCTACACCTTC. It encodes CASSSPGQGAAYGYTF. Based on the CDR3 plus reference TRBV11-1 and TRBJ1-2, the full variable domain is EAEVAQSPRYKITEKSQAVAFWCDPISGHATLYWYRQILGQGPELLVQFQDESVVDDSQLPKDRFSAERLKGVDSTLKIQPAELGDSAMYLCASSSPGQGAAYGYTFGSGTRLTVV.

The chain joins TRBV7-6 to TRBJ1-1; weak D call: TRBD1 (5 bases). The CDR3 loop spans 12 amino acids. With 6 bases removed from V and 10 bases from J, the gap between germline ends came to 15 bases. Germline assignment: CDR1 SGHVS and CDR2 FNYEAQ. CDR3 nucleotides: TGTGCCAGCAGTCACAGGAGTTCGGGAGCTTTCTTT. Translation gives CASSHRSSGAFF.

This clonotype has a handful of counts. V and J are TRBV20-1 and TRBJ2-1; D unresolved. The CDR3 runs 14 residues. Germline V gives CDR1 DFQATT, CDR2 SNEGSKA (reference sequence). Between the trimmed V and J ends, which lost 2 bases and 0 bases, there was a span of 8 bases. The DNA for the CDR3 is TGCAGTGCTAGATTTCCGAGCTCCTACAATGAGCAGTTCTTC. The encoded protein is CSARFPSSYNEQFF.

The chain employs TRBV7-6 and TRBJ2-3, with 10 bases aligning to TRBD1. The CDR3 has 16 residues. The V and J ends lost 5 bases and 4 bases, in that order; junction bases with no gene match: 9. Germline CDR1 and CDR2: SGHVS and FNYEAQ. As DNA, the CDR3 is TGTGCCAGCAGCAAGATCGGGACAGGGGTCTCAGATACGCAGTATTTT. This codes for CASSKIGTGVSDTQYF.

V usage is TRBV2 and J usage is TRBJ2-3; D is uncertain. V was trimmed by 2 bases and J by 1 base, leaving 4 bases between them. The germline V gene has CDR1 SNHLY and CDR2 FYNNEI. The CDR3 loop spans 13 amino acids. The CDR3 is CASSEWGTDTQYF. Here the CDR3 DNA reads TGTGCCAGCAGTGAATGGGGCACAGATACGCAGTATTTT. The variable domain in full, with the rest retrieved from reference TRBV2 and TRBJ2-3, is EPEVTQTPSHQVTQMGQEVILRCVPISNHLYFYWYRQILGQKVEFLVSFYNNEISEKSEIFDDQFSVERPDGSNFTLKIRSTKLEDSAMYFCASSEWGTDTQYFGPGTRLTVL.

This clonotype was seen only a few times. The rearrangement links TRBV7-9 to TRBJ2-1; 8 nucleotides line up with TRBD2. Germline trimming cut 2 bases from V and 8 bases from J; bases unmatched to any gene: 2. CDR3 length equals 13 residues. Germline V gene sequence: CDR1 SEHNR, CDR2 FQNEAQ (reference sequence). CDR3: CASSLIGGDEQFF. The CDR3 DNA reads TGTGCCAGCAGCTTAATCGGGGGGGATGAGCAGTTCTTC.

The gene calls are TRBV6-2 or TRBV6-3 and TRBJ2-5, with 11 bases identical to TRBD2. The CDR3 runs to 18 residues. V lost 7 bases and J lost 4; bases outside the gene matches: 17. Germline assignment: CDR1 MNHEY and CDR2 SVGEGT. The CDR3 DNA is TGTGCCAGCACCCCCCTAGGTATCCTAGCGGGAGGCAGAGAGACCCAGTACTTC. Residues: CASTPLGILAGGRETQYF.

V and J are TRBV4-1 and TRBJ1-6; D is undetermined. CDR1 is MGHRA and CDR2 is YSYEKL in the germline V gene. This CDR3 comprises 16 residues. The germline V and J ends were trimmed by 4 bases and 0 bases, with 10 bases remaining between them. CDR3 sequence reads: CASSPLAVSYNSPLHF. CDR3 sequence (DNA): TGCGCCAGCAGCCCGCTCGCGGTCTCCTATAATTCACCCCTCCACTTT.

In this sample, this clonotype turned up a few times. The chain uses TRBV12-3 or TRBV12-4 and TRBJ2-7, with TRBD2 matching 9 bases. The CDR3 totals 15 residues. The V gene end was trimmed by 3 bases and the J gene end by 6 bases; junction bases not matched to a gene: 9. The CDR3, as DNA: TGTGCCAGCAGTTTGCCCCAAGCGGGGGGCCTCGAGCAGTACTTC. Amino acid sequence: CASSLPQAGGLEQYF.

In this sample, this clonotype turned up a few times. This rearrangement joins TRBV7-9 to TRBJ2-3; D could derive from TRBD1 or TRBD2 (6 bases each). CDR3 size: 18 residues. In germline, CDR1 is SEHNR, CDR2 FQNEAQ (reference sequence). V was pared by 5 bases and J by 3 bases, with 24 bases between. The CDR3 spells CASSDARTPQGRTDTQYF. In DNA, the CDR3 is TGTGCCAGCAGCGACGCACGGACGCCCCAGGGGAGGACAGATACGCAGTATTTT.

This clonotype appeared a few times. The chain carries TRBV27 and TRBJ2-2, with 9 bases aligning to TRBD1. Germline V CDR1 and CDR2: MNHEY, SMNVEV (reference sequence). The trim removed 5 bases at V and 4 bases at J, leaving 5 bases unmatched. This CDR3 has 15 residues. Here the CDR3 DNA reads TGTGCCAGCAGTCCCGGGACAGGGATCACCGGGGAGCTGTTTTTT. Its translation is CASSPGTGITGELFF.

The chain links TRBV19 to TRBJ2-7; D not resolved. Trimming shortened V by 4 bases and J by 2 bases, and 9 bases separated the two germline ends. The CDR3 is 13 amino acids. Per germline, CDR1 LNHDA and CDR2 SQIVND (reference sequence). The CDR3 DNA follows: TGTGCCAGTAGTACAGGCGGAGCCTACGAGCAGTACTTC. Its protein product is CASSTGGAYEQYF.

This clonotype was seen more than once but under ten times. CDR3 bases: TGTGCCAGCAGTGAGGAGCGGCACACAGATACGCAGTATTTT. This encodes CASSEERHTDTQYF. The J gene is TRBJ2-3, the V gene TRBV2, with D perhaps TRBD2 (5 bases). With 3 bases removed from V and 2 bases from J, the gap between germline ends came to 9 bases. This CDR3 is built from 14 residues. The germline V gene encodes CDR1 SNHLY and CDR2 FYNNEI.

The chain recombines TRBV13 with TRBJ1-1, with 7 bases identical to TRBD1. Trimming took 5 bases from V and 2 from J; bases not matched to a gene: 5. This CDR3 has 14 amino acids. Germline CDR1 reads PRHDT; CDR2 reads FYEKMQ (reference sequence). The CDR3 DNA is TGTGCCAGCAGCGAGGGACAGCTTAACACTGAAGCTTTCTTT. The encoded protein is CASSEGQLNTEAFF.

A few counts support this clonotype. The J gene is TRBJ1-2, the V gene TRBV5-4, with 8 positions matching TRBD1. CDR1 is SGHNT, CDR2 YYREEE, per germline (reference sequence). The CDR3 has 18 amino acids. Unmatched junction bases numbered 13, after V lost 0 bases and J lost 3 bases. CDR3 in amino acids: CASSLDGQGAFSDYGYTF. DNA of the CDR3: TGTGCCAGCAGCTTGGACGGACAGGGAGCTTTCTCGGACTATGGCTACACCTTC.

V gene TRBV7-8 combines with J gene TRBJ1-5, with TRBD1 identical over 7 bases. J lost 6 bases, V lost 1 base, and 9 bases had no gene match. CDR3 size: 16 residues. CDR1 and CDR2 from the germline V gene are SGHVS and FQNEAQ. This CDR3 is CASSLVGRQGGQPQHF. CDR3 nucleotide sequence: TGTGCCAGCAGCTTAGTGGGACGACAGGGAGGTCAGCCCCAGCATTTT.

The J gene is TRBJ2-1, the V gene TRBV19; a weak D match, TRBD1 (5 bases). The ends were cut back, 1 base at V and 5 bases at J, with 6 bases in the middle. The CDR3 runs to 13 residues. The V gene's germline CDR1 is LNHDA and CDR2 SQIVND (reference sequence). The CDR3 sequence: CASSIATDNEQFF. In nucleotides, the CDR3 is TGTGCCAGTAGTATAGCGACAGACAATGAGCAGTTCTTC.

This clonotype was counted between two and nine times. CDR3: CASGLAYGGRETQYF. CDR3 sequence (DNA): TGTGCCAGCGGACTGGCATACGGGGGCCGGGAGACCCAGTACTTC. The chain combines TRBV27 with TRBJ2-5; the D call may be TRBD1 or TRBD2 (6 bases each). CDR3 size: 15 residues. In germline, CDR1 is MNHEY, CDR2 SMNVEV (reference sequence). Trimming pared 8 bases from V and 5 bases from J, leaving 21 bases between.

The sample holds a few counts of this clonotype. V is TRBV7-2 and J is TRBJ2-2; 8 nucleotides match TRBD1. With V trimmed by 5 bases and J by 1 base, 6 bases remained unmatched. The CDR3 runs 16 residues. The germline V gene has CDR1 SGHTA and CDR2 FQGNSA. CDR3 amino acids: CASSKPGGKNTGELFF. The CDR3 DNA reads as TGTGCCAGCAGCAAGCCAGGGGGCAAGAACACCGGGGAGCTGTTTTTT.

The sample holds a few counts of this clonotype. The chain is built from TRBV6-4 and TRBJ2-1; 12 bases agree with TRBD2. V dropped 3 bases and J dropped 4; count of bases not matched to a gene: 1. The CDR3 is made up of 15 amino acids. Germline V gene sequence: CDR1 MRHNA, CDR2 SNTAGT. CDR3 sequence (DNA): TGTGCCAGCAGTGAACTAGCGGGGGGTTACAATGAGCAGTTCTTC. This encodes CASSELAGGYNEQFF.

The J gene is TRBJ2-1, the V gene TRBV2; no firm D call. Germline V gene lookup returns CDR1 SNHLY and CDR2 FYNNEI. The CDR3 length is 13 residues. V was clipped by 4 bases and J by 3 bases, with 7 bases between them. CDR3 bases: TGTGCCAGCAGTGCTGCAGGCTACAATGAGCAGTTCTTC. Translation: CASSAAGYNEQFF.

The genes are TRBV11-2 and TRBJ2-7; 10 nucleotides align to TRBD2. The V and J ends lost 0 bases and 3 bases, in that order; junction bases with no gene match: 8. The CDR3 length is 17 residues. Germline lookup yields CDR1 SGHAT and CDR2 FQNNGV. The CDR3 DNA reads TGTGCCAGCAGCTTAGATGCGCTAGCGGGAGTTCACTACGAGCAGTACTTC. It specifies CASSLDALAGVHYEQYF.

In this sample, this clonotype turned up a few times. This chain uses TRBV7-9 with TRBJ2-7; no clear D gene. The CDR3 runs to 14 residues. Germline V gene lookup returns CDR1 SEHNR and CDR2 FQNEAQ (reference sequence). V was trimmed by 0 bases and J by 0 bases, leaving 6 bases between them. CDR3 residues: CASSLAPSSYEQYF. The CDR3 nucleotides read TGTGCCAGCAGCTTAGCGCCTAGCTCCTACGAGCAGTACTTC. Supplemented by reference TRBV7-9 and TRBJ2-7, the full variable domain reads DTGVSQNPRHKITKRGQNVTFRCDPISEHNRLYWYRQTLGQGPEFLTYFQNEAQLEKSRLLSDRFSAERPKGSFSTLEIQRTEQGDSAMYLCASSLAPSSYEQYFGPGTRLTVT.

This clonotype was counted only a few times. This may be a read error, as it is one base from a much larger clone. The V call is TRBV6-5, the J call TRBJ2-2; D is undetermined. The CDR3 contains 17 residues. Germline CDR1 reads MNHEY; CDR2 reads SVGAGI. This CDR3 is CTSSYSPIPGPTGELFF. DNA for the CDR3: TGTACCAGCAGTTACTCCCCCATACCGGGCCCCACCGGGGAGCTGTTTTTT.

The rearrangement links TRBV7-8 to TRBJ2-1; 8 bases are shared with TRBD2. Per the germline V gene, CDR1 is SGHVS and CDR2 is FQNEAQ. With 0 bases clipped from V and 6 bases from J, the junction kept 4 bases outside the gene matches. There are 15 residues in the CDR3. CDR3: CASSLASGRGNEQFF. For the CDR3, the DNA is TGTGCCAGCAGCTTAGCTTCCGGGAGGGGCAATGAGCAGTTCTTC.